Detailed here is one T cell receptor beta chain. This sample was included in a study of T-cell memory formation after mild COVID-19. TCRdb re-analysed the 5' RACE reads in MiXCR, keeping a single row per CDR3 protein. The table has about 150,000 distinct CDR3 sequences, around a third seen once. Germline lookup yields CDR1 LGHNA and CDR2 YSLEER. This CDR3 has 16 amino acids. Trimming removed 0 bases from V and 0 bases from J, with 9 bases in between. Sequencing was performed on PBMCs or a T cell subset sorted from them (not recorded which). The clonotype originates from an adult woman who had mild COVID-19 (a few samples of this study predate the infection). Cell type and time point are not known. The gene calls are TRBV4-3 and TRBJ2-1; D remains unclear. CDR3 DNA: TGCGCCAGCAGCCAAGATCTCAGCAGCTCCTACAATGAGCAGTTCTTC. It specifies CASSQDLSSSYNEQFF.